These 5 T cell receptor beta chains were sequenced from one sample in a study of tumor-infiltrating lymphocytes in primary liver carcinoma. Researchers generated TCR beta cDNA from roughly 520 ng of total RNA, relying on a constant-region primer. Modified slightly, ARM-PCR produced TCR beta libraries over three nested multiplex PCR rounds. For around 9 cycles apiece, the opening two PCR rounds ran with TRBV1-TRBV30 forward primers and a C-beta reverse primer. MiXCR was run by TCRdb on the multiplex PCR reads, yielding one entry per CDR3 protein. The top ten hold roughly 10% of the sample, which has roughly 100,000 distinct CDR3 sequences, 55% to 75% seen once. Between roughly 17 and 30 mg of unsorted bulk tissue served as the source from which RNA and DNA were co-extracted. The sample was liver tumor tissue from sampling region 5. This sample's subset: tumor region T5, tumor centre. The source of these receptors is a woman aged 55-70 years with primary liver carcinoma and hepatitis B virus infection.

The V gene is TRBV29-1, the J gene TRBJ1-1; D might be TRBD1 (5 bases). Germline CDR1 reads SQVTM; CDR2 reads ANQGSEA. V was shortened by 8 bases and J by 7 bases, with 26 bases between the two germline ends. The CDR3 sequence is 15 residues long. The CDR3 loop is CSNVGQVGVVGEAFF. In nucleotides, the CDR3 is TGCAGCAATGTCGGGCAGGTAGGGGTTGTTGGTGAAGCTTTCTTT.

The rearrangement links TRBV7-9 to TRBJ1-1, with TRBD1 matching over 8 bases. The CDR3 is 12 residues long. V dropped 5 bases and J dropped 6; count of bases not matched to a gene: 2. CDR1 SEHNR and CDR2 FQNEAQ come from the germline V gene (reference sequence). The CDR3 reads CASSQTGAEAFF. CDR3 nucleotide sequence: TGTGCCAGCAGCCAGACAGGGGCTGAAGCTTTCTTT.

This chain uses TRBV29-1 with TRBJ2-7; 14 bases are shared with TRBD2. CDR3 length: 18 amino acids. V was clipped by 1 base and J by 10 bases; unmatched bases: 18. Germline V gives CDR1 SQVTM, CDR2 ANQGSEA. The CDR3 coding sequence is TGCAGCGTTGAAGCCACCGAGACTAGCGGGAGGGCTGCAGGCGAACAGTACTTC. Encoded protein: CSVEATETSGRAAGEQYF.

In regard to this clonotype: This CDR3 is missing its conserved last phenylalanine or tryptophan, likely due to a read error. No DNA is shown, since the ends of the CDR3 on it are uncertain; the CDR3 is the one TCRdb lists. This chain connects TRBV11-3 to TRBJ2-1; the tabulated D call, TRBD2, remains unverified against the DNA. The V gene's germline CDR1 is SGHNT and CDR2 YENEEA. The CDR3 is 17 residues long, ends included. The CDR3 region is CASSLGFGGLSYNEQSI.

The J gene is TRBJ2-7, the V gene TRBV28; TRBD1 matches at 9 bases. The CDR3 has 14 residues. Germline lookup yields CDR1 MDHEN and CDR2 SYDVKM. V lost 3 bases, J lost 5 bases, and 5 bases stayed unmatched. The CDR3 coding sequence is TGTGCCAGCAGTTTCAGGACAGGGGTCGACGAGCAGTACTTC. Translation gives CASSFRTGVDEQYF.